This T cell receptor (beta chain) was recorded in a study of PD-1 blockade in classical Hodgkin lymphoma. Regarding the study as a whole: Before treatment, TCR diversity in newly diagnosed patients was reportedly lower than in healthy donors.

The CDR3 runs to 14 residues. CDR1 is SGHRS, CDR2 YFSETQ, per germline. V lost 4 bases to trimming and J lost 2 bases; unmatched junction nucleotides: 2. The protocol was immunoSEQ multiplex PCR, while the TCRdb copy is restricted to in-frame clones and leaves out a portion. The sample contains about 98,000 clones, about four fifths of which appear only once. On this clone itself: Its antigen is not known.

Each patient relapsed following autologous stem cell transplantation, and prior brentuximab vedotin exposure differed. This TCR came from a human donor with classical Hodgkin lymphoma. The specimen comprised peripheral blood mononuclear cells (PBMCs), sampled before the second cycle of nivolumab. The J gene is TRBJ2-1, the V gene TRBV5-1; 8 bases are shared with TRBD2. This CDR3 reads CASSAGGTYNEQFF. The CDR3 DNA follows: TGCGCCAGCAGCGCGGGAGGAACCTACAATGAGCAGTTCTTC. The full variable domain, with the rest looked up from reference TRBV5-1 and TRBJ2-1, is KAGVTQTPRYLIKTRGQQVTLSCSPISGHRSVSWYQQTPGQGLQFLFEYFSETQRNKGNFPGRFSGRQFSNSRSEMNVSTLELGDSALYLCASSAGGTYNEQFFGPGTRLTVL.